This T cell receptor beta chain originates from a study of cytomegalovirus exposure and HLA in healthy donors. Assay: immunoSEQ multiplex PCR; the TCRdb copy retains only in-frame clones and omits some. The sample lists approximately 230,000 clones; more than 75% were seen once. The V gene lost 7 bases and the J gene lost 4 bases, with 16 bases spanning the gap. From germline, CDR1 is MNHEY and CDR2 SVGAGI. CDR3 size: 14 residues. Sequencing input: PBMCs. V gene TRBV6-5 combines with J gene TRBJ1-2; maybe TRBD1 (6 bases). This TCR was recovered from a man younger than 35 in good health and CMV-seropositive. The CDR3 coding sequence is TGTGCCAGCACCCCAGGGGCGCGGGGCTATGGCTACACCTTC. This sequence encodes CASTPGARGYGYTF.